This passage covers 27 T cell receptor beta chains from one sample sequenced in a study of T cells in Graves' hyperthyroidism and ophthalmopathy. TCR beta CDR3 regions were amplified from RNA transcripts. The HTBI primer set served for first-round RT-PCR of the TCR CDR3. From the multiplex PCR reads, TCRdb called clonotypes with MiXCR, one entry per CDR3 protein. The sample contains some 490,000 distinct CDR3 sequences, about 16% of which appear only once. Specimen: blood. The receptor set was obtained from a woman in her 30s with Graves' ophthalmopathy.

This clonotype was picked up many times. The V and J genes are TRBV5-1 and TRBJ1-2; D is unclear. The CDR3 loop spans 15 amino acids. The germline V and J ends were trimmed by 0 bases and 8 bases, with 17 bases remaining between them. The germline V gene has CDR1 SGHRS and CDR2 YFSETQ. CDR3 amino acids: CASSLGLGSDGGYTF. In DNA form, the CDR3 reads TGCGCCAGCAGCTTGGGTTTGGGCAGCGACGGGGGCTACACCTTC.

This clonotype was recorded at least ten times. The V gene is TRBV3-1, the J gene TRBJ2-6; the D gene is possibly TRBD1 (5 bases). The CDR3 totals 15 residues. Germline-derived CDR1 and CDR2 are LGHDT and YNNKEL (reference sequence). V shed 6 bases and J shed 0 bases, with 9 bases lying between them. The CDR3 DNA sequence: TGTGCCAGCAGTGACAGTCGCTCTGGGGCCAACGTCCTGACTTTC. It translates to CASSDSRSGANVLTF.

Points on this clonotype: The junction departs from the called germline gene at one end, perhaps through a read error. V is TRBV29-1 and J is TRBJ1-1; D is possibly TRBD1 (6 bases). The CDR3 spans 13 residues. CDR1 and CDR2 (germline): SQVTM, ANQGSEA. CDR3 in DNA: TGCAGCACCCAGGGTACATGGGACACTGAAGCTTCCTTT. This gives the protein CSTQGTWDTEASF.

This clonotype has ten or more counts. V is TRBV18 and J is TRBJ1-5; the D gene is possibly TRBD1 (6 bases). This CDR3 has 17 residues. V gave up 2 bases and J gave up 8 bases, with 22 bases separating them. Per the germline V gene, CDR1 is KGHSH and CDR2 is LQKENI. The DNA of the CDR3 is TGTGCCAGCTCACCAGGACATGGACAGCCCTTTTATGAGCCCCAGCATTTT. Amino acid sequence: CASSPGHGQPFYEPQHF. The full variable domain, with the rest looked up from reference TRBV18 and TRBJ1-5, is NAGVMQNPRHLVRRRGQEARLRCSPMKGHSHVYWYRQLPEEGLKFMVYLQKENIIDESGMPKERFSAEFPKEGPSILRIQQVVRGDSAAYFCASSPGHGQPFYEPQHFGDGTRLSIL.

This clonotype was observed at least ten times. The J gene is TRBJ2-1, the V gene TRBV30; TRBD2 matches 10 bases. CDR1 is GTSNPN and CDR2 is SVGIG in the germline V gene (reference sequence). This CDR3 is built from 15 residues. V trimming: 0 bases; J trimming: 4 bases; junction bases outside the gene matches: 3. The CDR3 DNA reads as TGTGCCTGGAGTGTACAAGCGGGAGGGTACAATGAGCAGTTCTTC. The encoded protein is CAWSVQAGGYNEQFF. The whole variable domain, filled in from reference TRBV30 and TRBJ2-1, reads SQTIHQWPATLVQPVGSPLSLECTVEGTSNPNLYWYRQAAGRGLQLLFYSVGIGQISSEVPQNLSASRPQDRQFILSSKKLLLSDSGFYLCAWSVQAGGYNEQFFGPGTRLTVL.

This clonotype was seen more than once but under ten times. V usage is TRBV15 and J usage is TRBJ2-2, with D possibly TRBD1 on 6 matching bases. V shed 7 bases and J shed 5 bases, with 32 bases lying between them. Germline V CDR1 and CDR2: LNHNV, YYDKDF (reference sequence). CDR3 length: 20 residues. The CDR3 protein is CATTPKRNRARSSQTGELFF. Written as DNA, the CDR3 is TGTGCCACCACCCCGAAACGGAACAGGGCCCGTAGCTCTCAAACCGGGGAGCTGTTTTTT. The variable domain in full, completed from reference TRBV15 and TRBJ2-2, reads DAMVIQNPRYQVTQFGKPVTLSCSQTLNHNVMYWYQQKSSQAPKLLFHYYDKDFNNEADTPDNFQSRRPNTSFCFLDIRSPGLGDTAMYLCATTPKRNRARSSQTGELFFGEGSRLTVL.

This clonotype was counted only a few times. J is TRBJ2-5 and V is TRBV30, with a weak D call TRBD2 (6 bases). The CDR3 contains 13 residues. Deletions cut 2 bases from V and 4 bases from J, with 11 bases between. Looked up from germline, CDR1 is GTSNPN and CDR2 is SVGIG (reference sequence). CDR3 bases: TGTGCCTGGAGTTTTAGCGGACGAGAGACCCAGTACTTC. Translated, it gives CAWSFSGRETQYF.

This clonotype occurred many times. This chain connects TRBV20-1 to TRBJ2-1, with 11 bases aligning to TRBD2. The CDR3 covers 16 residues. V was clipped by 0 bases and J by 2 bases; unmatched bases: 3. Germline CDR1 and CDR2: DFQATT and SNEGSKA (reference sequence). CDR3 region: CSARDGSGRAYNEQFF. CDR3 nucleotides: TGCAGTGCTAGAGATGGTAGCGGGAGGGCCTACAATGAGCAGTTCTTC.

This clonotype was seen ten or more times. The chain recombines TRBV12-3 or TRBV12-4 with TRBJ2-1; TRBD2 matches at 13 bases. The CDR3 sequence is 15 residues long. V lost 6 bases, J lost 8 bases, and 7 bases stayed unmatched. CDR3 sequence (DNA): TGTGCCAGCAGGGGACTAGCGGGATGGTTTGATGAGCAGTTCTTC. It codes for CASRGLAGWFDEQFF.

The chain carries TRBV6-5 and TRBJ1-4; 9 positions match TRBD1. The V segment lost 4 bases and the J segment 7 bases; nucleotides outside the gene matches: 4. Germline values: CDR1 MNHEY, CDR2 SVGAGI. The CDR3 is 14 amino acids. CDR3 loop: CASSFGTGPEKLFF. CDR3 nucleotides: TGTGCCAGCAGTTTCGGGACAGGGCCTGAAAAACTGTTTTTT.

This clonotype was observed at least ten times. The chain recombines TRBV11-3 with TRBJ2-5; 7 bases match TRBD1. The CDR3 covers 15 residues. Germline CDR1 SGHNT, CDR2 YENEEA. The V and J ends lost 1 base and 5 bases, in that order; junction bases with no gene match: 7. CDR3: CASSLVSDRAETQYF. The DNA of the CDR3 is TGTGCCAGCAGCTTAGTGTCTGACAGGGCGGAGACCCAGTACTTC.

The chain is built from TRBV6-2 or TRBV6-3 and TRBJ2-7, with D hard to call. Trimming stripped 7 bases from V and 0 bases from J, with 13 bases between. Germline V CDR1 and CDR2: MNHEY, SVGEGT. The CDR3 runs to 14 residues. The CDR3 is CASKSGSNSYEQYF. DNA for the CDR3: TGTGCCAGCAAGTCCGGGTCCAACTCCTACGAGCAGTACTTC.

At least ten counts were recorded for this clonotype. The CDR3 reads CASSPRVNTEAFF. The CDR3 nucleotides read TGTGCCAGCAGCCCCCGGGTAAACACTGAAGCTTTCTTT. This chain links TRBV3-1 with TRBJ1-1; D is unclear. The germline CDR1 and CDR2 sequences are LGHDT and YNNKEL (reference sequence). The CDR3 contains 13 residues. V lost 4 bases and J 2 bases, leaving 8 bases between the germline ends.

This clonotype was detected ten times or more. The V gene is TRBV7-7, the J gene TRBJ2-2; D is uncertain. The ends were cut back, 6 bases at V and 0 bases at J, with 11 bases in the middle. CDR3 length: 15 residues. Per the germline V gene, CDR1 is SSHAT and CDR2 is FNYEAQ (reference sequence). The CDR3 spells CASSSGPANTGELFF. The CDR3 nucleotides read TGTGCCAGCAGTTCTGGGCCCGCGAACACCGGGGAGCTGTTTTTT.

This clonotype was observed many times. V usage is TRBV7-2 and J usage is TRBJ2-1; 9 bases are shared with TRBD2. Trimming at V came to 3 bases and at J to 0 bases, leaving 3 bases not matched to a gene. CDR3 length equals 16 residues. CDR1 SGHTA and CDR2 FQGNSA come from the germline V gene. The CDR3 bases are TGTGCCAGCAGCTTTAGCGGGAGTTCCTCCTACAATGAGCAGTTCTTC. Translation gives CASSFSGSSSYNEQFF.

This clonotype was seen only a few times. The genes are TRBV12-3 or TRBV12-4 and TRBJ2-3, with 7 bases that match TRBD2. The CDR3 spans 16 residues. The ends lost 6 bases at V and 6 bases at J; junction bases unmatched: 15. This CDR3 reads CASSPLGEGLTDTQYF. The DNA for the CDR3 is TGTGCCAGCAGCCCCTTGGGGGAGGGCCTGACCGATACGCAGTATTTT.

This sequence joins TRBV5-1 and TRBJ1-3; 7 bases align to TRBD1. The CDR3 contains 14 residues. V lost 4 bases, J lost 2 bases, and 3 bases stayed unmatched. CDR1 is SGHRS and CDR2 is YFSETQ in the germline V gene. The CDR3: CASSPGQTGNTIYF. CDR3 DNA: TGCGCCAGCAGCCCGGGACAGACTGGAAACACCATATATTTT.

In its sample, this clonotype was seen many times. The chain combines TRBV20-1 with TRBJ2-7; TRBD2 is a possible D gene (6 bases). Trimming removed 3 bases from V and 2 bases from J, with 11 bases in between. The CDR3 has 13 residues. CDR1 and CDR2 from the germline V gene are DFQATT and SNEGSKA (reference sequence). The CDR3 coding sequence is TGCAGTGCTAGGGGGACTGGTACCTACGAGCAGTACTTC. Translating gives CSARGTGTYEQYF.

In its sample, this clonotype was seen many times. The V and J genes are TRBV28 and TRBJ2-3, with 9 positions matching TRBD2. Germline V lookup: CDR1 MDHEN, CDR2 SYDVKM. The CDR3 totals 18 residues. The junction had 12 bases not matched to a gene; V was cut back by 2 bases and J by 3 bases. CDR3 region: CASSLGAPGLAVTDTQYF. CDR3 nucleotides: TGTGCCAGCAGTTTAGGGGCTCCGGGACTAGCCGTTACAGATACGCAGTATTTT.

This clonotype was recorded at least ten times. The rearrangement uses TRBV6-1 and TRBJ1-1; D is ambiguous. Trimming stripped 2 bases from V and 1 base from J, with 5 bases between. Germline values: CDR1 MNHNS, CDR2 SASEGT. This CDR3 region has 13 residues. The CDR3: CASSERGNTEAFF. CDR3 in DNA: TGTGCCAGCAGTGAACGAGGGAACACTGAAGCTTTCTTT.

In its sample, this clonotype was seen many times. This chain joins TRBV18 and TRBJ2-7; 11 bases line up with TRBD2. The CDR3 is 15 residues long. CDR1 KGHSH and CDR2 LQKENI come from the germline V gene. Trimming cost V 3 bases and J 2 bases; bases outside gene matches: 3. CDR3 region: CASSPKGLAAYEQYF. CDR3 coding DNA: TGTGCCAGCTCACCCAAGGGACTAGCGGCCTACGAGCAGTACTTC.

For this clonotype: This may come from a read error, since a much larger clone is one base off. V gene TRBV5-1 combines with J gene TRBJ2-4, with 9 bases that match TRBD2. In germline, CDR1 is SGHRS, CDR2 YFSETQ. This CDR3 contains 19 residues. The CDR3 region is CASSLWVAGEEVSKNIRYF. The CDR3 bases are TGCGCCAGCAGCTTGTGGGTAGCGGGAGAGGAAGTATCCAAAAACATTCGGTACTTC.

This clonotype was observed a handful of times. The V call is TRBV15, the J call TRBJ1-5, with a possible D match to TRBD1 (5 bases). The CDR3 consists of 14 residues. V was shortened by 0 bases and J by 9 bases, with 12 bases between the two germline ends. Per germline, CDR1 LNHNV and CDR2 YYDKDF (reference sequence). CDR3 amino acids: CATSRDLGTPPQHF. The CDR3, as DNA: TGTGCCACCAGCAGAGATCTGGGGACGCCGCCCCAGCATTTT.

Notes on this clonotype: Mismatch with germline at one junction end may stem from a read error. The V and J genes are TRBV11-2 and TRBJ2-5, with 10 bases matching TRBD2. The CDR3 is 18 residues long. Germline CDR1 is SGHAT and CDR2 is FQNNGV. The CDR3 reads CAGSQETGAGGPAETQYF. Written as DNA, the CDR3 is TGTGCCGGCAGCCAAGAGACGGGAGCGGGAGGGCCAGCGGAGACCCAGTACTTC.

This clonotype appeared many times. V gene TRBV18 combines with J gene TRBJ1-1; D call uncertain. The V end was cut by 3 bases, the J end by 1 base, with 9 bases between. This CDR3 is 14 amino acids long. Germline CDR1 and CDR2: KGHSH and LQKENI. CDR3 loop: CASSPDGGNTEAFF. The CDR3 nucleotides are TGTGCCAGCTCACCTGATGGCGGGAACACTGAAGCTTTCTTT.

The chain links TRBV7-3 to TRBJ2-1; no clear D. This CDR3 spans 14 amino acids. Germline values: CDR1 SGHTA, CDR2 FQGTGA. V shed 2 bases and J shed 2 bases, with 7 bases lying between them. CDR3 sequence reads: CASSLLGPYNEQFF. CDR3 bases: TGTGCCAGCAGCTTACTAGGTCCCTACAATGAGCAGTTCTTC.

The CDR3 protein is CSVEDADRNTGELFF. DNA of the CDR3: TGCAGCGTTGAAGATGCGGACAGAAACACCGGGGAGCTGTTTTTT. This sequence joins TRBV29-1 and TRBJ2-2; D perhaps matches TRBD1 (6 bases). The CDR3 spans 15 residues. Per germline, CDR1 SQVTM and CDR2 ANQGSEA. V was trimmed by 0 bases and J by 2 bases, leaving 10 bases between them.